The rows below give T cell receptor beta chains drawn from one sample of a study of CD4+ T cells in melanoma. Profiling relied on immunoSEQ multiplex PCR, and the TCRdb table lists in-frame clones only, not all of them. The table shows roughly 110,000 clones, with roughly 90% occurring only once. Material: peripheral blood. All receptors come from a human donor with melanoma. CDR3s include the opening cysteine and the closing phenylalanine or tryptophan.

>15|TRBJ2-1|TRBV4-1
CASSQRTTVSDEQFF
>15|TRBJ1-4|TRBV5-1
CASRMTGTVNEKLFF
>15|TRBJ2-2|TRBV7-9
CASSPREGGTGELFF
>14|TRBJ2-5|TRBV15
CAIPQASGQETQYF
>14|TRBJ1-5|TRBV23-1
CASSQRIGGQPQHF
>14|TRBJ2-7|TRBV5-6
CASSNSGGSYEQYF
>14|TRBJ1-1|TRBV5-1
CASSYSGQGLEAFF
>16|TRBJ2-3|TRBV19
CASSGPRTGELDTQYF
>12|TRBJ2-5|TRBV11-3
CASSTRGETQYF
>10|TRBJ2-7|TRBV6-6
CASREGEQYF
>20|TRBJ2-3|TRBV7-2
CASSLALAGPFPVSTDTQYF
>14|TRBJ2-5|TRBV28
CASSAGTGGETQYF
>12|TRBJ2-2|TRBV6-5
CASSRGPGELFF
>16|TRBJ1-5|TRBV7-2
CASSYVGGTGVQPQHF
>16|TRBJ2-7|TRBV19
CASSPLTSGSSYEQYF
>17|TRBJ2-7|TRBV19
CASSIASPAGWLYEQYF